The rows below give T cell receptor beta chains drawn from one sample of a study of T cells after yellow fever vaccination. A single record per CDR3 protein comes from TCRdb applying MiXCR to the 5' RACE reads. The sample has over 200,000 distinct CDR3 sequences, approximately 6.3% seen once. The sequenced sample was CD4+ T cells sorted from PBMCs, obtained on the day of the yellow fever booster vaccination. The receptors stem from a man in his thirties or forties who received the YFV17D yellow fever vaccine. CDR3s leave out the opening cysteine and the closing phenylalanine or tryptophan. Fields, in order: V gene, D gene, J gene, CDR3 protein. The D gene is left open where the match is weak.

TRBV7-7	TRBD1	TRBJ2-2	ASSQRQGDTGELF
TRBV14	-	TRBJ1-1	ASSPWTRVAF
TRBV6-1	TRBD2	TRBJ2-3	ASRLSGTSLTDTQY
TRBV27	TRBD1	TRBJ2-3	ASSLEGDRLQY
TRBV20-1	-	TRBJ1-5	SANQDRYSNQPQH
TRBV19	-	TRBJ2-7	ASRRDRRDEQY
TRBV18	-	TRBJ2-6	ASSQGTDLFGANVLT
TRBV11-2	-	TRBJ1-2	ASSSSGTFGYT
TRBV7-2	TRBD1	TRBJ2-7	ASSLLGTVFVEQY
TRBV4-3	TRBD2	TRBJ2-1	ASSQAIGSGMDEQF
TRBV20-1	TRBD2	TRBJ2-1	SAPGGLIAGGYLNEQF
TRBV5-1	-	TRBJ2-2	ASSELPGGELF
TRBV20-1	-	TRBJ2-7	SSGARKLVSYEQY
TRBV11-2	TRBD2	TRBJ2-2	ASSRRASGRAVATGELF
TRBV5-1	TRBD2	TRBJ2-3	ASTRLAGGGRTDTQY
TRBV12-3/TRBV12-4	-	TRBJ2-2	ASRLSGELF
TRBV20-1	-	TRBJ1-3	SARDPRNSGNTIY
TRBV24-1	-	TRBJ2-3	ATSDPGLFTDTQY
TRBV5-4	-	TRBJ1-6	ASSLSYSYNSPLH
TRBV24-1	-	TRBJ2-1	ATSDFNEQF
TRBV5-1	-	TRBJ2-1	ASSTQGHEQF
TRBV7-8	TRBD2	TRBJ2-2	ASSPRGTRDTGELF
TRBV7-9	-	TRBJ2-1	ASSFGELSWNEQF
TRBV20-1	-	TRBJ1-4	SARIGEKLF
TRBV5-6	TRBD1	TRBJ2-7	ASNRDRGSYEQY
TRBV7-8	TRBD2	TRBJ2-7	ASSLAGGRSYEQY
TRBV12-5	-	TRBJ2-3	ASGLPLSPRDTQY
TRBV6-6	-	TRBJ2-3	ATHRGTDTQY
TRBV12-3/TRBV12-4	TRBD1	TRBJ1-2	ASSLLGTGAKGYT
TRBV5-4	-	TRBJ2-7	ASSYAPGGRPEQY
TRBV5-6	-	TRBJ2-2	ASSLGPLDTGELF
TRBV12-5	-	TRBJ2-6	ASGSRGDPSGANVLT
TRBV5-4	TRBD2	TRBJ2-1	ASSLRKREGPISYNEQF
TRBV29-1	-	TRBJ1-6	SARSSYNSPLH
TRBV11-2	TRBD1	TRBJ2-7	ASTIRDRPYEQY
TRBV20-1	-	TRBJ1-3	SVPGNSGNTIY
TRBV4-3	TRBD2	TRBJ2-2	ASSQEGLRAGELF
TRBV10-3	-	TRBJ2-1	AASGEEDNEQF
TRBV6-1	TRBD2	TRBJ2-7	ASRTPSGASSYEQY
TRBV6-5	-	TRBJ1-5	ASSTGYPNQPQH
TRBV7-2	-	TRBJ2-1	ASSFWGPSLEDEQF
TRBV29-1	-	TRBJ2-1	SVVVGSSYNEQF
TRBV6-6	-	TRBJ2-1	ASGRTNEQF
TRBV4-3	-	TRBJ1-4	ASSQGAGAMGVKLF
TRBV12-3/TRBV12-4	TRBD1	TRBJ2-5	ASSRQGLPRETQY
TRBV5-1	TRBD1	TRBJ2-4	ASSADGQGQNIQY
TRBV7-3	-	TRBJ2-5	ASSSGVQETQY
TRBV27	-	TRBJ2-5	ASKAYSLAETQY
TRBV5-4	-	TRBJ2-5	ASSRHWKAQETQY
TRBV19	TRBD1	TRBJ2-1	ASSRQGHEQF
TRBV25-1	TRBD1	TRBJ2-4	ASTKGQGGENIQY
TRBV11-2	-	TRBJ2-3	ASSLGLGDTQY
TRBV11-3	TRBD2	TRBJ2-1	ASSLGAGNNEQF
TRBV3-1	TRBD2	TRBJ2-3	ACSQPGRGSDTQY
TRBV19	-	TRBJ1-1	ASSHDRPGDTEAF
TRBV6-2/TRBV6-3	-	TRBJ2-5	ASSSYRAEWDETQY
TRBV20-1	TRBD2	TRBJ2-3	SARVLTGLVSGGDTQY
TRBV19	TRBD1	TRBJ2-1	ASSQNRDRVMV
TRBV6-1	TRBD2	TRBJ2-5	ASSEATLAGARETQY
TRBV12-3/TRBV12-4	-	TRBJ2-2	ASSETGSPGELF